A single sample is the source of the 24 T cell receptor beta chains below, sequenced in a study of neoadjuvant anti-PD-1 for oral cavity cancer. The sample's time point: after neoadjuvant nivolumab, at surgical resection. The data were produced by immunoSEQ multiplex PCR, yet TCRdb's version contains in-frame clones alone and is incomplete. The sample lists about 15,000 clones, around 36% occurring once. The sample here was tumor tissue, taken after nivolumab (anti-PD-1) treatment. The origin of the receptors is a person aged 35-79 years with oral cavity squamous cell carcinoma.

This clone was observed at least ten times. This chain uses TRBV9 with TRBJ2-5; no clear D gene. The CDR3 extends over 18 amino acids. Germline assignment: CDR1 SGDLS and CDR2 YYNGEE. V was pared by 4 bases and J by 2 bases, with 24 bases between. The CDR3: CASSPRGGVTIGQETQYF. The CDR3 bases are TGTGCCAGCAGCCCAAGAGGTGGGGTAACAATAGGACAAGAGACCCAGTACTTC.

This clone was picked up many times. The chain is built from TRBV6-6 and TRBJ1-1; 7 nucleotides agree with TRBD1. Unmatched junction bases numbered 9, after V lost 10 bases and J lost 7 bases. The CDR3 totals 12 residues. The germline V gene encodes CDR1 MNHNY and CDR2 SVGAGI (reference sequence). The CDR3 DNA sequence: TGTGCCACCGAACAGGGGCTAGGTGAAGCTTTCTTT. As protein: CATEQGLGEAFF.

This chain uses TRBV6-5 with TRBJ1-2; D might be TRBD1 (6 bases). The CDR3 totals 11 residues. Trimming shortened V by 5 bases and J by 10 bases, and 11 bases separated the two germline ends. Germline CDR1 reads MNHEY; CDR2 reads SVGAGI. CDR3 sequence (DNA): TGTGCCAGCAGTGAAGGACAGATCTACACCTTC. It translates to CASSEGQIYTF.

This chain uses TRBV7-2 with TRBJ1-2; TRBD1 is a possible D gene (5 bases). Trimming pared 3 bases from V and 4 bases from J, leaving 12 bases between. Germline V gene lookup returns CDR1 SGHTA and CDR2 FQGNSA. This CDR3 spans 14 amino acids. DNA for the CDR3: TGTGCCAGCAGCTTGAGGCAGGGAGTCTATGGCTACACCTTC. This translates into CASSLRQGVYGYTF.

The gene calls are TRBV6-5 and TRBJ1-1; 7 nucleotides agree with TRBD1. The ends lost 10 bases at V and 7 bases at J; junction bases unmatched: 9. CDR1 is MNHEY, CDR2 SVGAGI, per germline. The CDR3 length is 12 residues. The CDR3 region is CATEQGLGEAFF. CDR3 sequence (DNA): TGTGCCACCGAACAGGGGCTAGGTGAAGCTTTCTTT.

CDR3 in amino acids: CASSTGGLEQYF. In DNA, the CDR3 is TGTGCCAGCAGTACAGGGGGTCTCGAGCAGTACTTC. V is TRBV27 and J is TRBJ2-7; TRBD1 aligns across 8 bases. The germline CDR1 and CDR2 sequences are MNHEY and SMNVEV (reference sequence). The CDR3 length is 12 residues. Trimming removed 5 bases from V and 6 bases from J; junction bases left unmatched: 3.

The rearrangement uses TRBV7-2 and TRBJ1-2, with 9 bases lining up with TRBD1. The CDR3 covers 17 residues. Trimming removed 1 base from V and 4 bases from J; junction bases left unmatched: 10. Per germline, CDR1 SGHTA and CDR2 FQGNSA. DNA of the CDR3: TGTGCCAGCAGCTTAGAGCCCCCGGGACAGGGATTCTATGGCTACACCTTC. Translation: CASSLEPPGQGFYGYTF.

The rearrangement links TRBV10-1 to TRBJ2-1; TRBD2 aligns across 12 bases. Germline lookup yields CDR1 WNHNN and CDR2 SYGVQD (reference sequence). V lost 4 bases and J lost 9; bases outside the gene matches: 4. There are 14 residues in the CDR3. CDR3 in amino acids: CASSASGGAREQFF. The CDR3 DNA reads as TGCGCCAGCAGTGCTAGCGGGGGGGCCCGTGAGCAGTTCTTC.

This clone was seen a few times. J is TRBJ1-2 and V is TRBV7-2; no clear D. Germline values: CDR1 SGHTA, CDR2 FQGNSA. The length of the CDR3 is 15 residues. Deletions cut 5 bases from V and 4 bases from J, with 17 bases between. CDR3 protein: CASSPTPQKTYGYTF. CDR3 DNA sequence: TGTGCCAGCAGCCCGACCCCCCAAAAAACCTATGGCTACACCTTC.

This clone showed up just a few times. The chain is built from TRBV4-1 and TRBJ1-4, with 12 bases aligning to TRBD1. Trimming removed 3 bases from V and 2 bases from J; junction bases left unmatched: 7. Germline V gives CDR1 MGHRA, CDR2 YSYEKL. The CDR3 spans 18 residues. The DNA of the CDR3 is TGCGCCAGCAGCCATTCCGGGACAGGGGGCGCGACTAATGAAAAACTGTTTTTT. Residues: CASSHSGTGGATNEKLFF.

This clone was seen only a few times. This sequence joins TRBV10-2 and TRBJ2-7, with 7 bases matching TRBD1. After removal of 10 bases from V and 3 bases from J, the junction contained 6 bases not matched to a gene. Looked up from germline, CDR1 is WSHSY and CDR2 is SAAADI. CDR3 length equals 12 residues. The CDR3 spells CATRDRLYEQYF. The CDR3 DNA reads as TGCGCCACCCGGGACAGACTCTACGAGCAGTACTTC.

This clone showed up just a few times. The rearrangement uses TRBV7-6 and TRBJ1-2; tentatively, D is TRBD1 (6 bases). Trimming removed 1 base at V and 7 bases at J, with 10 bases between. Looked up from germline, CDR1 is SGHVS and CDR2 is FNYEAQ. This CDR3 contains 13 residues. The CDR3: CASSLDRARGYTF. The DNA of the CDR3 is TGTGCCAGCAGCTTAGACAGGGCACGTGGCTACACCTTC. Together with reference TRBV7-6 and TRBJ1-2, the CDR3 gives the full variable domain: GAGVSQSPRYKVTKRGQDVALRCDPISGHVSLYWYRQALGQGPEFLTYFNYEAQQDKSGLPNDRFSAERPEGSISTLTIQRTEQRDSAMYRCASSLDRARGYTFGSGTRLTVV.

The chain employs TRBV6-5 and TRBJ1-1; D remains ambiguous. Per the germline V gene, CDR1 is MNHEY and CDR2 is SVGAGI. This CDR3 comprises 14 residues. Trimming left V 6 bases short and J 1 base short, with 12 bases between. The CDR3 DNA follows: TGTGCCAGCAGCCCGAGGGAAGAGAACACTGAAGCTTTCTTT. Encoded protein: CASSPREENTEAFF.

V is TRBV9 and J is TRBJ1-6; D not resolved. This CDR3 spans 15 amino acids. V was shortened by 0 bases and J by 5 bases, with 9 bases between the two germline ends. The V gene's germline CDR1 is SGDLS and CDR2 YYNGEE. CDR3 region: CASSVGAPNNSPLHF. CDR3 in DNA: TGTGCCAGCAGCGTAGGGGCCCCAAATAATTCACCCCTCCACTTT.

By share, this clone ranks as medium-sized. The V call is TRBV19, the J call TRBJ1-1; 10 bases map to TRBD1. With 5 bases clipped from V and 5 bases from J, the junction kept 11 bases outside the gene matches. The CDR3 totals 16 residues. CDR1 is LNHDA and CDR2 is SQIVND in the germline V gene (reference sequence). The CDR3 spells CASSPRDRGRGTEAFF. In DNA, the CDR3 is TGTGCCAGTAGTCCTCGAGACAGGGGGCGAGGGACTGAAGCTTTCTTT.

The V gene is TRBV10-2, the J gene TRBJ2-2, with D tentatively TRBD1 (5 bases). Trimming stripped 5 bases from V and 4 bases from J, with 11 bases between. Germline lookup yields CDR1 WSHSY and CDR2 SAAADI. This CDR3 is built from 14 residues. CDR3 loop: CASSLETATGELFF. The CDR3 DNA follows: TGCGCCAGCAGTTTGGAGACAGCCACCGGGGAGCTGTTTTTT.

This sequence joins TRBV6-5 and TRBJ2-7, with 9 bases that match TRBD1. This CDR3 comprises 15 residues. The germline V gene encodes CDR1 MNHEY and CDR2 SVGAGI. V was pared by 4 bases and J by 3 bases, with 7 bases of the junction left unmatched. The CDR3 DNA reads as TGTGCCAGCAGTTCACAACCGACAGGGGGCTACGAGCAGTACTTC. This translates into CASSSQPTGGYEQYF.

This chain joins TRBV27 and TRBJ2-2; 10 bases are a match to TRBD1. Looked up from germline, CDR1 is MNHEY and CDR2 is SMNVEV (reference sequence). The CDR3 length is 18 residues. J gave up 3 bases and V 3 bases, and 10 bases lay outside the gene matches. CDR3 in DNA: TGTGCCAGCAGTTTCCGACAGGGGGCTTGGTCTTACACCGGGGAGCTGTTTTTT. Translated, it gives CASSFRQGAWSYTGELFF.

This clone came up a few times. The rearrangement joins TRBV29-1 to TRBJ2-7, with 7 nucleotides matching TRBD2. V shed 4 bases, J shed 1 base, and the junction held 16 bases outside the gene matches. CDR1 and CDR2 (germline): SQVTM, ANQGSEA. This CDR3 region has 17 residues. The CDR3 protein is CSVAGGGWRGGSYEQYF. As DNA, the CDR3 is TGCAGCGTTGCGGGAGGTGGGTGGCGTGGGGGATCCTACGAGCAGTACTTC.

V usage is TRBV5-6 and J usage is TRBJ1-2; 9 positions match TRBD1. The germline V gene encodes CDR1 SGHDT and CDR2 YYEEEE. The CDR3 runs 17 residues. J lost 2 bases, V lost 2 bases, and 10 bases had no gene match. The CDR3 DNA is TGTGCCAGCAGCTTAGCCCGGGACAGGGTTACGAACTATGGCTACACCTTC. It translates to CASSLARDRVTNYGYTF.

The chain couples TRBV6-6 to TRBJ1-2; no definite D call. This CDR3 has 14 residues. The ends were cut back, 2 bases at V and 2 bases at J, with 9 bases in the middle. The germline V gene has CDR1 MNHNY and CDR2 SVGAGI (reference sequence). The CDR3 DNA sequence: TGTGCCAGCAGTTACATTTTTGGGAACTATGGCTACACCTTC. This gives the protein CASSYIFGNYGYTF.

This clone is labeled as medium-sized. The chain uses TRBV2 and TRBJ1-2; D is ambiguous. CDR1 is SNHLY and CDR2 is FYNNEI in the germline V gene. V lost 4 bases and J lost 13, with 19 bases in between. The CDR3 runs to 13 residues. For the CDR3, the DNA is TGTGCCAGCAGTGCCGGGGAGACCAACGCTATCACCTTC. This sequence encodes CASSAGETNAITF. Filled out from reference TRBV2 and TRBJ1-2, the complete variable domain reads EPEVTQTPSHQVTQMGQEVILRCVPISNHLYFYWYRQILGQKVEFLVSFYNNEISEKSEIFDDQFSVERPDGSNFTLKIRSTKLEDSAMYFCASSAGETNAITFGSGTRLTVV.

This clone was observed a handful of times. The V gene is TRBV5-1, the J gene TRBJ2-2, with D hard to call. The CDR3 is 14 amino acids. Germline CDR1 reads SGHRS; CDR2 reads YFSETQ. V lost 4 bases and J lost 2, with 9 bases in between. DNA of the CDR3: TGCGCCAGCAGCGTACAGTTTAACACCGGGGAGCTGTTTTTT. It encodes CASSVQFNTGELFF.

The chain links TRBV29-1 to TRBJ1-1; a weak D match, TRBD1 (6 bases). This CDR3 has 13 amino acids. Trimming removed 7 bases from V and 1 base from J, with 13 bases in between. Per germline, CDR1 SQVTM and CDR2 ANQGSEA. The CDR3 spells CSAEKTGNTEAFF. CDR3 nucleotide sequence: TGCAGCGCCGAGAAGACAGGGAACACTGAAGCTTTCTTT. The full variable domain, rest sourced from reference TRBV29-1 and TRBJ1-1, is SAVISQKPSRDICQRGTSLTIQCQVDSQVTMMFWYRQQPGQSLTLIATANQGSEATYESGFVIDKFPISRPNLTFSTLTVSNMSPEDSSIYLCSAEKTGNTEAFFGQGTRLTVV.